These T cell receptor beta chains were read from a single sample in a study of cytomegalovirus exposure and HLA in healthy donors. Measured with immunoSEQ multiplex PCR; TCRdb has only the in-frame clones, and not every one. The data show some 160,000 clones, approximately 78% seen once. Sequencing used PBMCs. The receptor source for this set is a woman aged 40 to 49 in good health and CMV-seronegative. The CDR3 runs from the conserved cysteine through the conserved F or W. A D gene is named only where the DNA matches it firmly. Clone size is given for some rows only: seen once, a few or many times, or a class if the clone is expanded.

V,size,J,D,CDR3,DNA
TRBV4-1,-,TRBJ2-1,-,CASSQDGGHEQFF,TGCGCCAGCAGCCAAGATGGCGGCCATGAGCAGTTCTTC
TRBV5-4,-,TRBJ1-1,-,CASSLPGDVSNTEAFF,TGTGCCAGCAGCTTGCCAGGGGATGTGTCGAACACTGAAGCTTTCTTT
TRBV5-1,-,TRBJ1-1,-,CASSFGVDTEAFF,TGCGCCAGCAGCTTCGGTGTGGACACTGAAGCTTTCTTT
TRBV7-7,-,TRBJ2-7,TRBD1,CASSLGTGNYEQYF,TGTGCCAGCAGCTTAGGGACAGGAAACTACGAGCAGTACTTC
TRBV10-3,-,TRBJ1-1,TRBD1,CAISDPGQANTEAFF,TGTGCCATCAGTGACCCCGGACAGGCCAACACTGAAGCTTTCTTT
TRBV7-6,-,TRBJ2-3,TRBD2,CASSPGLAGGPDTQYF,TGTGCCAGCAGCCCGGGACTAGCGGGGGGGCCAGATACGCAGTATTTT
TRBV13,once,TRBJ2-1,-,CASSLGSQYNEQFF,TGTGCCAGCAGCTTAGGGTCCCAGTACAATGAGCAGTTCTTC
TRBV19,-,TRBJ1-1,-,CASTLGGTEAFF,TGTGCCAGTACTCTGGGGGGGACTGAAGCTTTCTTT
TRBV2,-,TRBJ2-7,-,CASGGHARPAYEQYF,TGTGCCAGCGGGGGACACGCGCGACCAGCCTACGAGCAGTACTTC
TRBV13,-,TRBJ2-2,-,CASSLERGSGELFF,TGTGCCAGCAGCTTAGAAAGGGGCAGCGGGGAGCTGTTTTTT
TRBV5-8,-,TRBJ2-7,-,CASSLYTLGEQYF,TGTGCCAGCAGCTTGTATACTCTCGGGGAGCAGTACTTC
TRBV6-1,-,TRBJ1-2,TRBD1,CASSEPQVEGADGYTF,TGTGCCAGCAGTGAGCCCCAAGTGGAGGGGGCGGATGGCTACACCTTC
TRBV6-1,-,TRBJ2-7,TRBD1,CASSRDRESSYEQYF,TGTGCCAGCAGCAGGGACAGAGAAAGCTCCTACGAGCAGTACTTC
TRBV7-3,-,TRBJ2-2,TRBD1,CASSSTGGYTGELFF,TGTGCCAGCAGCTCGACAGGGGGCTATACCGGGGAGCTGTTTTTT